This TCR beta chain was retrieved from a study of blood T cell repertoires in COVID-19. This table comes from immunoSEQ multiplex PCR, and its TCRdb copy is limited to in-frame clones, with some not included. In the table there are 150,000 to 200,000 clones, roughly 87% of which are singletons. The CDR3 spans 12 residues. Trimming took 3 bases from V and 4 from J, leaving 9 bases between them. CDR1 and CDR2 from the germline V gene are SQVTM and ANQGSEA. This receptor was taken from a man younger than 35 who had recovered from COVID-19. Source material: peripheral blood. This sequence joins TRBV29-1 and TRBJ1-2; D is uncertain. The CDR3 coding sequence is TGCAGCGTTGACGAGGGTGGCTATGGCTACACCTTC. This sequence encodes CSVDEGGYGYTF.